Each of the 21 T cell receptor beta chains below was sequenced from the same sample in a study of memory CD4+ T cells and cytomegalovirus serostatus. TCRdb keeps only in-frame clones here, not all; method: immunoSEQ multiplex PCR. The table records 50,000 or so clones, around 76% of them present only once. Single viable CD3+CD4+CD8-CD45RO+ cells were sorted as the memory CD4+ T cells. The sequenced sample consisted of memory CD4+ T cells from blood. The receptors here all came from an adult in good health and CMV-seropositive.

V and J are TRBV7-2 and TRBJ1-5, with 7 bases matching TRBD1. In germline, CDR1 is SGHTA, CDR2 FQGNSA. Trimming cost V 3 bases and J 4 bases; bases outside gene matches: 6. The CDR3 consists of 15 residues. The CDR3 DNA sequence: TGTGCCAGCAGCTTGTCGCGGGACAGAAATCAGCCCCAGCATTTT. It is translated as CASSLSRDRNQPQHF.

DNA of the CDR3: TGTGCCAGCAGCTTCGCCGGGGGGCGAGGAGAGACCCAGTACTTC. Translation: CASSFAGGRGETQYF. The rearrangement uses TRBV11-2 and TRBJ2-5; D might be TRBD2 (7 bases). The CDR3 runs to 15 residues. The V end was cut by 3 bases, the J end by 4 bases, with 15 bases between. The V gene's germline CDR1 is SGHAT and CDR2 FQNNGV. Looking up the rest from reference TRBV11-2 and TRBJ2-5 gives the full variable domain: EAGVAQSPRYKIIEKRQSVAFWCNPISGHATLYWYQQILGQGPKLLIQFQNNGVVDDSQLPKDRFSAERLKGVDSTLKIQPAKLEDSAVYLCASSFAGGRGETQYFGPGTRLLVL.

This chain joins TRBV27 and TRBJ2-5, with D perhaps assigned TRBD1 or TRBD2 (5 bases each). CDR3 length: 14 amino acids. Trimming left V 8 bases short and J 5 bases short, with 18 bases between. Germline CDR1 MNHEY, CDR2 SMNVEV (reference sequence). The CDR3 DNA is TGTGCCAGCCGTAGACCAGGGAGTGGGGAGACCCAGTACTTC. Encoded protein: CASRRPGSGETQYF.

The V gene is TRBV5-6, the J gene TRBJ1-5, with TRBD1 matching over 7 bases. Trimming at V came to 5 bases and at J to 6 bases, leaving 8 bases not matched to a gene. This CDR3 has 14 residues. CDR1 is SGHDT and CDR2 is YYEEEE in the germline V gene. The DNA for the CDR3 is TGTGCCAGCAGTTACCGGGACAGCGGTCAGCCCCAGCATTTT. Its translation is CASSYRDSGQPQHF.

This clone showed up just a few times. The V and J genes are TRBV7-8 and TRBJ2-7; D might be TRBD1 (7 bases). Trimming stripped 5 bases from V and 4 bases from J, with 9 bases between. This CDR3 is 12 amino acids long. The V gene's germline CDR1 is SGHVS and CDR2 FQNEAQ. CDR3 protein: CASSAGQYEQYF. The CDR3 bases are TGTGCCAGCAGCGCGGGACAGTACGAGCAGTACTTC. The whole variable domain, remainder taken from reference TRBV7-8 and TRBJ2-7, is GAGVSQSPRYKVAKRGQDVALRCDPISGHVSLFWYQQALGQGPEFLTYFQNEAQLDKSGLPSDRFFAERPEGSVSTLKIQRTQQEDSAVYLCASSAGQYEQYFGPGTRLTVT.

The rearrangement joins TRBV6-6 to TRBJ2-7; the D gene is possibly TRBD2 (6 bases). With 2 bases removed from V and 4 bases from J, the gap between germline ends came to 12 bases. The CDR3 spans 14 residues. Germline assignment: CDR1 MNHNY and CDR2 SVGAGI (reference sequence). The CDR3 DNA is TGTGCCAGCAGTTACAACTGGAGGGGTTACGAGCAGTACTTC. It encodes CASSYNWRGYEQYF.

The rearrangement uses TRBV7-8 and TRBJ2-3; D is perhaps TRBD2 (5 bases). The CDR3 has 15 amino acids. CDR1 SGHVS and CDR2 FQNEAQ come from the germline V gene. Trimming took off 2 bases at V and 1 base at J, with 10 bases between the two ends. CDR3 loop: CASSLRLIGTDTQYF. DNA of the CDR3: TGTGCCAGCAGCTTAAGACTAATCGGCACAGATACGCAGTATTTT.

This clone has just a few counts. The chain employs TRBV11-1 and TRBJ2-7; TRBD1 agrees at 10 bases. The CDR3 extends over 15 amino acids. CDR1 is SGHAT and CDR2 is FQDESV in the germline V gene (reference sequence). J gave up 1 base and V 4 bases, and 4 bases lay outside the gene matches. CDR3 DNA: TGTGCCAGCAGCTCCCGGGACAGGGGTTCCTACGAGCAGTACTTC. It encodes CASSSRDRGSYEQYF.

The chain uses TRBV2 and TRBJ1-5; no reliable D call. The V gene's germline CDR1 is SNHLY and CDR2 FYNNEI. V was clipped by 3 bases and J by 5 bases, with 8 bases between them. The length of the CDR3 is 13 residues. Here the CDR3 DNA reads TGTGCCAGCAGTGATGCAGTTGATCAGCCCCAGCATTTT. It yields the protein CASSDAVDQPQHF.

The V gene is TRBV9, the J gene TRBJ2-3; 7 bases line up with TRBD2. Unmatched junction bases numbered 11, after V lost 4 bases and J lost 0 bases. Germline CDR1 SGDLS, CDR2 YYNGEE. There are 17 residues in the CDR3. DNA for the CDR3: TGTGCCAGCAGCCACACAGCGGGGAGAACTAGCACAGATACGCAGTATTTT. Translation: CASSHTAGRTSTDTQYF.

The chain is built from TRBV14 and TRBJ2-5, with D unresolved. This CDR3 has 11 residues. Trimming took off 2 bases at V and 2 bases at J, with 0 bases between the two ends. Germline values: CDR1 SGHDN, CDR2 FVKESK. CDR3 DNA sequence: TGTGCCAGCAGCCAACAAGAGACCCAGTACTTC. Translation: CASSQQETQYF.

V usage is TRBV2 and J usage is TRBJ2-2; 7 bases line up with TRBD2. Germline CDR1 and CDR2: SNHLY and FYNNEI. The CDR3 runs 15 residues. With 2 bases clipped from V and 4 bases from J, the junction kept 4 bases outside the gene matches. DNA of the CDR3: TGTGCCAGCAGTGAACGGGAGGCCGGCACCGGGGAGCTGTTTTTT. Protein product: CASSEREAGTGELFF.

The V and J genes are TRBV19 and TRBJ1-1; D gene ambiguous. Looked up from germline, CDR1 is LNHDA and CDR2 is SQIVND (reference sequence). CDR3 length equals 12 residues. The V end lost 6 bases, the J end lost 6 bases, and 11 bases lay between the germline ends. CDR3 nucleotides: TGTGCCAGTAGCCCCTCCGCCTCTGAAGCTTTCTTT. Its translation: CASSPSASEAFF.

The chain is built from TRBV6-6 and TRBJ1-2; D might be TRBD1 (5 bases). Trimming shortened V by 2 bases and J by 4 bases, and 11 bases separated the two germline ends. The CDR3 covers 14 residues. Germline V gives CDR1 MNHNY, CDR2 SVGAGI (reference sequence). The CDR3 loop reads CASSYGDLSYGYTF. The CDR3 bases are TGTGCCAGCAGTTACGGGGACCTCTCCTATGGCTACACCTTC.

J is TRBJ2-2 and V is TRBV7-9; no clear D. V dropped 2 bases and J dropped 6 bases, with 13 bases sitting between them. The length of the CDR3 is 15 residues. Germline assignment: CDR1 SEHNR and CDR2 FQNEAQ (reference sequence). This chain's CDR3 is CASSLKKVGSGELFF. In DNA, the CDR3 is TGTGCCAGCAGCTTAAAAAAGGTCGGATCCGGGGAGCTGTTTTTT. The whole variable domain, filled in from reference TRBV7-9 and TRBJ2-2, reads DTGVSQNPRHKITKRGQNVTFRCDPISEHNRLYWYRQTLGQGPEFLTYFQNEAQLEKSRLLSDRFSAERPKGSFSTLEIQRTEQGDSAMYLCASSLKKVGSGELFFGEGSRLTVL.

This clone was counted a few times. The chain links TRBV5-5 to TRBJ1-5; no clear D. The CDR3 is 15 amino acids. V was clipped by 0 bases and J by 9 bases, with 16 bases between them. Germline values: CDR1 SGHKS, CDR2 YYEKEE (reference sequence). The CDR3 here is CASSLGPTHRLPQHF. The CDR3, as DNA: TGTGCCAGCAGCTTGGGACCCACTCACAGACTGCCCCAGCATTTT.

This clone was recorded a few times. The chain joins TRBV2 to TRBJ1-4; tentatively, D is TRBD1 (5 bases). This CDR3 is built from 14 residues. The germline V and J ends were trimmed by 8 bases and 4 bases, with 14 bases remaining between them. Germline loops: CDR1 SNHLY, CDR2 FYNNEI. The DNA for the CDR3 is TGTGCCAGCGGTAACCGGGGCTATAATGAAAAACTGTTTTTT. Protein product: CASGNRGYNEKLFF.

The chain carries TRBV29-1 and TRBJ2-1; 7 bases are a match to TRBD2. The V segment lost 4 bases and the J segment 4 bases; nucleotides outside the gene matches: 4. Germline loops: CDR1 SQVTM, CDR2 ANQGSEA. The CDR3 length is 13 residues. The CDR3 is CSVGRGTYNEQFF. CDR3 DNA sequence: TGCAGCGTTGGGCGGGGGACGTACAATGAGCAGTTCTTC.

V and J are TRBV7-6 and TRBJ2-5, with 8 bases that match TRBD1. Germline lookup yields CDR1 SGHVS and CDR2 FNYEAQ. J lost 2 bases, V lost 3 bases, and 2 bases had no gene match. The CDR3 totals 14 residues. The DNA of the CDR3 is TGTGCCAGCAGCTTCTACAGGGGGCAAGAGACCCAGTACTTC. Its translation is CASSFYRGQETQYF.

The chain couples TRBV6-1 to TRBJ2-3, with 8 bases identical to TRBD2. The CDR3 totals 16 residues. V trimming: 4 bases; J trimming: 6 bases; junction bases outside the gene matches: 12. Germline assignment: CDR1 MNHNS and CDR2 SASEGT. The CDR3 here is CASSAPGRGAPDTQYF. The DNA of the CDR3 is TGTGCCAGCAGTGCCCCGGGGCGGGGGGCCCCGGATACGCAGTATTTT.

The sample holds a few counts of this clone. J is TRBJ2-3 and V is TRBV7-3; D remains unclear. V dropped 2 bases and J dropped 4 bases, with 10 bases sitting between them. The germline V gene encodes CDR1 SGHTA and CDR2 FQGTGA. CDR3 length equals 14 residues. The CDR3 bases are TGTGCCAGCAGCTTAGACGGCGCAGCAGATACGCAGTATTTT. Residues: CASSLDGAADTQYF.